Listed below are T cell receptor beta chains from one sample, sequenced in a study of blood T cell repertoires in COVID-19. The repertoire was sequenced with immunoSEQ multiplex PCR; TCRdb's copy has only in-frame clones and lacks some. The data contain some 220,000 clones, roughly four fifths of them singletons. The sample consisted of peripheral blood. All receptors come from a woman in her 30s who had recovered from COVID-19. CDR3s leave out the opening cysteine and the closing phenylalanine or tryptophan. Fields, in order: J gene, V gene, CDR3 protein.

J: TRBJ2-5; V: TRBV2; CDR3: ASSARGQETQY
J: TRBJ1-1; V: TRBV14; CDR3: ASSQGPNYNTEAF
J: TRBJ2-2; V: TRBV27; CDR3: ASSPLAGLGTGELF
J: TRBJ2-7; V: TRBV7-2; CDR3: ASSRDRVGAYEQY
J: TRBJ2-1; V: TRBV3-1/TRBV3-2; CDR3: ASSGLAENNEQF
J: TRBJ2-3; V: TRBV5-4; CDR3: ASSHKQGSDTQY
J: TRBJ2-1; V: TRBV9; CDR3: ASSAHRGAGGLNEQF
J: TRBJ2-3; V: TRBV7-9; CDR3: ASSGGTQY
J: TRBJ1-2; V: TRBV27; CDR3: ASSFPGNYGYT
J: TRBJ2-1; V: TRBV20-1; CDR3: SARESNEQF
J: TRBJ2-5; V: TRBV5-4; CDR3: ASSEDRGKMETQY
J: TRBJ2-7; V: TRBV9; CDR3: ASSVGGTGGNEQY
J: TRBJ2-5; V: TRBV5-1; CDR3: ASSLGLDLKETQY
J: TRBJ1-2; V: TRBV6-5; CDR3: ASSYDTGEYYGYT
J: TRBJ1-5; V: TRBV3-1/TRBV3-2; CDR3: ASSLGHLSNQPQH
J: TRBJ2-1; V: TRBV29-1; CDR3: SVQATSGSYEQF
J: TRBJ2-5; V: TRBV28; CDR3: ASSLWGGTREETQY
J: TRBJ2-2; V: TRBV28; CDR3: ASRAQIQGYFNTGELF
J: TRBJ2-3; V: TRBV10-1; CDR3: ASSSREEVDTQY
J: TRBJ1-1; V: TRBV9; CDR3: ASSSSKSEAF
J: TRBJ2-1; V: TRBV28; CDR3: ASSLSGGRYNEQF
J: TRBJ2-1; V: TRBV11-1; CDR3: ASSFLAADNEQF
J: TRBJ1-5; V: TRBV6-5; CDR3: ASKGGQGSNQPQH
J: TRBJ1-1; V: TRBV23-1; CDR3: ASSLPWGQGYTEAF
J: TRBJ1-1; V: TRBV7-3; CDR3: ASRGQGDTEAF
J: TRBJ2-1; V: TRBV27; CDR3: ASKSGRLAGGPENNEQF
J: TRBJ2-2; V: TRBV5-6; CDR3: ASSAHRVRYTGELF
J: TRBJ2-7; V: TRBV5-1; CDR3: ASSSTSGSPRDEQY
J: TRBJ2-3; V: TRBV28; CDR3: ASSALAGVQY
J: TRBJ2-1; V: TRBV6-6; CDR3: ASTGTSGEQF
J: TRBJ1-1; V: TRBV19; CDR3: ASSISGVFTEAF
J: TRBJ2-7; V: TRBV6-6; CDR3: ASSYKGADVQYEQY
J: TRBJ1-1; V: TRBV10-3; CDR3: AMASGSTEAF
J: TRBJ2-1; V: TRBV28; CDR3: ASSPRPEPYNEQF
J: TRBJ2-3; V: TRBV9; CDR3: ASSVGAGRTDTQY
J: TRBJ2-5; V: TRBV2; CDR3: ASRIATETQY
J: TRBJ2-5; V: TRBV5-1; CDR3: ASSEGGSTAETQY
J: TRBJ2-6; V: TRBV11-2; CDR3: ASSLIQGAGANVLT
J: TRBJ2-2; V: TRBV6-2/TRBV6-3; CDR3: ASSAENSGELF
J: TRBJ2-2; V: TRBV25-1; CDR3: ASTRGAGELF
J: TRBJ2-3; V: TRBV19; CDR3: ASNVRTGALDTQY
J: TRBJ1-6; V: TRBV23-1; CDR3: ASSQSQGLIRNSPLH
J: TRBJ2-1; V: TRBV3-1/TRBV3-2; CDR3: ASSQIAHGGRSSYNEQF
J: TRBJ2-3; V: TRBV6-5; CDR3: ASSFRGPTDTQY
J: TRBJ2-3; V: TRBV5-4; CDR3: ASTQGVTGDTQY
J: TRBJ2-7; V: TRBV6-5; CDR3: ASSPGLDEQY
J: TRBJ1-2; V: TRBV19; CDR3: ASSGTAYGYT
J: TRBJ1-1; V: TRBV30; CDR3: AWSVGGQGAEAF
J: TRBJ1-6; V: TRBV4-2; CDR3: ASSHKRDRGLLGSPLH
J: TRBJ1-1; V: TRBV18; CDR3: ASSPRDAGDGAEAF
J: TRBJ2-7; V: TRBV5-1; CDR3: ASSLLGGQGLGEQY
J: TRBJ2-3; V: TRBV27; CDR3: ASRHLRDTITDTQY
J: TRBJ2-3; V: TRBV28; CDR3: ASSLSGAYTDTQY
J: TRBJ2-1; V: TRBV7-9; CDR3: ASSLGLAGFYEQF
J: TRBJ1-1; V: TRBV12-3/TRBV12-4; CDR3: ASSLGLGQEAF
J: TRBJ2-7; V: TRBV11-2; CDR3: ASSRGVGWY
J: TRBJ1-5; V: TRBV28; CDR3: ASSHHTGQPQH
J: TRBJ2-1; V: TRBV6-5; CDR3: ASSRGLAGFDEQF
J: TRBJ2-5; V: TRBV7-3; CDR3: ASSLFGGQETQY
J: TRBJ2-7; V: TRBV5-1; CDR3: ASSLGLGGTYEQY